This T cell receptor beta chain was captured in a study of cytomegalovirus exposure and HLA in healthy donors. General study points: Previous analysis showed most TCR beta V segments were productive about 90% or about 30% of the time. It has been reported that TCR beta sequences accurately predicted the HLA-A and HLA-B alleles of most subjects. Several of the most significant clusters appeared, in a later analysis, to be linked to common viral pathogens.

Points on this clone: What it binds is unknown.

In the PCR, 60 Vbeta and 13 Jbeta primers were used. Profiled with immunoSEQ multiplex PCR; TCRdb holds only in-frame clones, not every one. The data contain around 160,000 clones, over 75% of them singletons. V dropped 1 base and J dropped 2 bases, with 11 bases sitting between them. The CDR3 sequence is 15 residues long. Germline V gene sequence: CDR1 SGHDT, CDR2 YYEEEE. The source material was PBMCs. The V and J genes are TRBV5-6 and TRBJ2-3; TRBD2 might be the D (5 bases). The TCR sequence derives from a man aged 50-59 years in good health and CMV-seropositive. This chain's CDR3 is CASSLPWGATDTQYF. The CDR3 DNA sequence: TGTGCCAGCAGCTTGCCATGGGGAGCCACAGATACGCAGTATTTT.